This T cell receptor (beta chain) was identified during a study of early T cells in non-severe SARS-CoV-2 infection. Looking at the study overall: Sequencing used unsorted whole-blood bulk RNA, so chains lack pairing. The study, taken as a whole, reports: The study's VDJdb matching favored anti-spike CD8 responses and missed private and CD4 specificities.

The CDR3 runs 14 residues. Germline V gene data show CDR1 as LGHDT and CDR2 as YNNKEL (reference sequence). The junction had 4 bases not matched to a gene; V was cut back by 0 bases and J by 7 bases. Attachment of unique molecular identifiers was made to individual cDNA molecules. Each CDR3 protein is one row after TCRdb ran MiXCR on the 5' RACE reads. Here the sample spans 65,000 to 95,000 distinct CDR3 sequences, approximately 16% being singletons. Comment on this clonotype: Its antigen is currently unknown.

The sample taken for sequencing was whole blood. V gene TRBV3-1 combines with J gene TRBJ1-1; 8 nucleotides match TRBD1. This receptor was identified in an adult who was a healthcare worker with PCR-confirmed SARS-CoV-2 infection or an uninfected control (not recorded which). The CDR3 DNA reads as TGTGCCAGCAGCCAAGATCCAGGGGGCCTTGAAGCTTTCTTT. This encodes CASSQDPGGLEAFF. The full variable domain, its missing parts supplied by reference TRBV3-1 and TRBJ1-1, is DTAVSQTPKYLVTQMGNDKSIKCEQNLGHDTMYWYKQDSKKFLKIMFSYNNKELIINETVPNRFSPKSPDKAHLNLHINSLELGDSAVYFCASSQDPGGLEAFFGQGTRLTVV.